This TCR beta chain appears in the sequencing data of a study of monozygotic twins with cystic fibrosis. Study overall: Library input was around 3.2 micrograms of fragmented DNA, with 15 PCR cycles. The study, taken as a whole, reports: Age, concordance and disease severity did not associate with shared CDR3 numbers. Low clonality (median roughly 0.0087) suggested a mostly naive repertoire. In 13 of 16 pairs, V gene usage was closest to the co-twin's.

Profiling relied on immunoSEQ multiplex PCR, and the TCRdb table lists in-frame clones only, not all of them. The data hold tens of thousands of clones, with about 93% observed a single time. The CDR3 spans 13 residues. V lost 3 bases, J lost 8 bases, and 13 bases lay in between. Looked up from germline, CDR1 is SGHTA and CDR2 is FQGNSA. As concerns this clone: Its cognate antigen is unknown.

The TCR was taken from a boy aged 2 to 10 with cystic fibrosis. This rearrangement joins TRBV7-2 to TRBJ1-2, with no clear D. The sequenced material came from blood. CDR3 sequence reads: CASSFEMAGGYTF. CDR3 in DNA: TGTGCCAGCAGCTTTGAGATGGCGGGAGGCTACACCTTC.